This is a list of T cell receptor beta chains from one sample in a study of blood T cells in healthy people across ages. TCRdb used MiXCR to reprocess the 5' RACE reads, holding one entry per CDR3 protein. The table has around 1,900,000 distinct CDR3 sequences, about two fifths seen once. Specimen: blood. The receptors shown here come from a human donor in good health. CDR3s include the opening cysteine and the closing phenylalanine or tryptophan. The D gene is left open where the match is weak. Where a row states a size, it is once, few, many or the class of an expanded clone; other rows omit it.

cdr3_aa	cdr3_nt	d_call	clone_size	v_call	j_call
CATSDRLAPYNEQFF	TGTGCCACCAGTGATAGACTAGCGCCCTACAATGAGCAGTTCTTC	TRBD2	many	TRBV24-1	TRBJ2-1
CASSPGQSDTGELFF	TGTGCCAGCAGCCCAGGACAGAGCGACACCGGGGAGCTGTTTTTT	NA	NA	TRBV7-9	TRBJ2-2
CASSLGFRSSYNEQFF	TGTGCCAGCAGCTTAGGTTTCAGGAGCTCCTACAATGAGCAGTTCTTC	NA	NA	TRBV7-6	TRBJ2-1
CSSSGEVDEKLFF	TGCAGTTCCTCAGGGGAGGTAGATGAAAAACTGTTTTTT	NA	NA	TRBV20-1	TRBJ1-4
CASSFSSVNEQFF	TGTGCCAGCAGCTTCTCATCGGTAAATGAGCAGTTCTTC	NA	NA	TRBV7-9	TRBJ2-1
CASSQRTGLSYEQYF	TGCGCCAGCAGCCAGAGGACAGGTCTTTCCTACGAGCAGTACTTC	TRBD1	few	TRBV4-1	TRBJ2-7
CSARNILGTDTQYF	TGCAGTGCTCGCAATATCCTGGGCACAGATACGCAGTATTTT	NA	few	TRBV20-1	TRBJ2-3
CASSQDRGAPDTQYF	TGTGCCAGCAGCCAAGATCGAGGGGCCCCGGATACGCAGTATTTT	NA	few	TRBV3-1	TRBJ2-3
CASSYLRAEQYF	TGTGCCAGCAGTTACCTGAGGGCCGAGCAGTACTTC	NA	once	TRBV6-2/TRBV6-3	TRBJ2-7
CASSLGMGYEQYF	TGTGCCAGCAGTTTGGGCATGGGCTACGAGCAGTACTTC	NA	NA	TRBV12-3/TRBV12-4	TRBJ2-7
CSVFGQGETGANVLTF	TGCAGCGTCTTTGGACAGGGCGAAACTGGGGCCAACGTCCTGACTTTC	TRBD1	many	TRBV29-1	TRBJ2-6
CASSDRDRGAYEQYF	TGTGCCAGCAGTGACCGGGACAGGGGGGCCTACGAGCAGTACTTC	TRBD1	few	TRBV12-3/TRBV12-4	TRBJ2-7
CSASFGPLAKNIQYF	TGCAGTGCTAGCTTTGGGCCTCTAGCCAAAAACATTCAGTACTTC	NA	NA	TRBV20-1	TRBJ2-4
CSAPGPGISGNEQYF	TGCAGTGCTCCAGGACCGGGAATTTCGGGGAATGAGCAGTACTTC	NA	NA	TRBV20-1	TRBJ2-7
CAISESGGTGAPGTQYF	TGTGCCATCAGTGAGTCAGGCGGGACAGGGGCCCCTGGTACGCAGTATTTT	TRBD1	NA	TRBV10-3	TRBJ2-3
CASSLARQTGEYEQYF	TGCGCCAGCAGCTTGGCGCGGCAGACTGGTGAATACGAGCAGTACTTC	NA	NA	TRBV5-1	TRBJ2-7
CASIPWLALVKNIQYF	TGTGCCAGCATCCCATGGCTTGCACTGGTCAAAAACATTCAGTACTTC	NA	NA	TRBV28	TRBJ2-4
CASSTLRRSVVAFF	TGTGCCAGCAGCACCCTTCGGAGGTCTGTTGTAGCTTTCTTT	NA	NA	TRBV5-6	TRBJ1-1
CASRIAGGLGETQYF	TGTGCCAGCAGGATAGCGGGGGGCTTGGGGGAGACCCAGTACTTC	TRBD2	NA	TRBV7-2	TRBJ2-5
CASSVGPGPSNYGYTF	TGTGCCAGCAGCGTCGGACCCGGGCCCTCTAACTATGGCTACACCTTC	NA	few	TRBV9	TRBJ1-2
CASFSPSDYGYTF	TGTGCCAGCTTCAGCCCTTCGGACTATGGCTACACCTTC	NA	NA	TRBV6-5	TRBJ1-2
CASSLGERGGPDTQYF	TGTGCCAGCAGCTTAGGGGAGCGGGGGGGCCCAGATACGCAGTATTTT	TRBD2	NA	TRBV7-2	TRBJ2-3
CASSLIPQGAYEQFF	TGCGCCAGCAGCTTGATTCCACAGGGAGCCTACGAGCAGTTCTTC	NA	NA	TRBV5-1	TRBJ2-1
CASSFLGAGTGAVGYTF	TGTGCCAGCAGCTTCCTGGGGGCCGGGACAGGGGCGGTTGGCTACACCTTC	TRBD1	few	TRBV7-2	TRBJ1-2
CASSFAPGGRYEQYF	TGTGCCAGCAGTTTCGCCCCCGGGGGCCGTTACGAGCAGTACTTC	NA	once	TRBV12-3/TRBV12-4	TRBJ2-7
CASSGGQAYGCTF	TGTGCCAGCAGCGGAGGACAGGCCTATGGCTGCACCTTC	TRBD1	NA	TRBV11-3	TRBJ1-2
CASSFRTMGYYEQYF	TGTGCCAGCAGCTTCCGGACCATGGGTTACTACGAGCAGTACTTC	NA	few	TRBV7-9	TRBJ2-7
CAISETANTGELFF	TGTGCCATCAGTGAGACGGCTAACACCGGGGAGCTGTTTTTT	NA	few	TRBV10-3	TRBJ2-2
CASSKGFALYGYTF	TGTGCCAGCAGTAAAGGCTTCGCACTCTATGGCTACACCTTC	NA	NA	TRBV28	TRBJ1-2
CASSLVVGESNQPQHF	TGTGCCAGCAGCTTAGTGGTAGGGGAAAGCAATCAGCCCCAGCATTTT	NA	NA	TRBV7-8	TRBJ1-5
CATSRGREVYEQYF	TGTGCCACCAGCAGGGGACGGGAGGTCTACGAGCAGTACTTC	TRBD2	few	TRBV15	TRBJ2-7
CASRGKGEGYEQYF	TGTGCCAGCCGCGGCAAGGGGGAGGGCTACGAGCAGTACTTC	NA	few	TRBV7-2	TRBJ2-7